The rows below give T cell receptor beta chains drawn from one sample of a study of cytomegalovirus exposure and HLA in healthy donors. The assay was immunoSEQ multiplex PCR, and TCRdb's table has in-frame clones only and misses some. The sample consists of roughly 230,000 clones, around 90% of them appearing once. Sequencing used PBMCs. These receptors all stem from a girl aged 2-15 years in good health and CMV-seronegative. CDR3s include the opening cysteine and the closing phenylalanine or tryptophan. The D gene is left open where the match is weak. Clone size is shown for a subset of rows, as once, few, many or a class of expanded clone.

>TRBV30|TRBD1|TRBJ2-1|NA
CAWSSAAADRAPNEQFF
TGTGCCTGGAGTTCAGCAGCCGCGGACAGGGCCCCCAATGAGCAGTTCTTC
>TRBV5-3|NA|TRBJ1-6|NA
CARSLWGVHNSPLHF
TGTGCCAGAAGCTTGTGGGGAGTTCATAATTCACCCCTCCACTTT
>TRBV6-5|TRBD2|TRBJ2-3|NA
CASSYPGGDTQYF
TGTGCCAGCAGTTACCCCGGGGGGGATACGCAGTATTTT
>TRBV10-2|NA|TRBJ2-2|NA
CASSENWGQGTGELFF
TGCGCCAGCAGTGAGAACTGGGGGCAGGGGACCGGGGAGCTGTTTTTT
>TRBV6-5|TRBD1|TRBJ1-2|NA
CASMGQGGGYTF
TGTGCCAGCATGGGACAGGGCGGTGGCTACACCTTC
>TRBV5-4|TRBD1|TRBJ1-2|NA
CASSLAGTGYGYTF
TGTGCCAGCAGCTTGGCCGGGACAGGATATGGCTACACCTTC
>TRBV7-9|TRBD2|TRBJ2-7|NA
CASSLAKGLAGGRTYEQYF
TGTGCCAGCAGCTTAGCTAAGGGACTAGCGGGAGGGCGAACCTACGAGCAGTACTTC
>TRBV10-3|TRBD2|TRBJ2-1|NA
CAIIEREYSYNEQFF
TGTGCCATCATTGAGCGGGAGTACTCCTACAATGAGCAGTTCTTC
>TRBV25-1|TRBD1|TRBJ2-5|NA
CASSELGWDRGHQETQYF
TGTGCCAGCAGTGAATTAGGTTGGGACAGGGGCCATCAAGAGACCCAGTACTTC
>TRBV5-5|TRBD1|TRBJ2-7|NA
CASSKGAPSYEQYF
TGTGCCAGCAGCAAGGGGGCCCCTTCCTACGAGCAGTACTTC
>TRBV6-1|TRBD2|TRBJ2-3|NA
CASGGGGLVTDTQYF
TGTGCCAGTGGGGGAGGCGGACTAGTCACAGATACGCAGTATTTT
>TRBV6-1|NA|TRBJ2-1|NA
CASSPNYEQFF
TGTGCCAGCAGCCCCAACTATGAGCAGTTCTTC
>TRBV29-1|TRBD1|TRBJ1-4|NA
CSVPMRDRGRWGLLFREKLFF
TGCAGCGTTCCAATGAGGGACAGGGGGCGCTGGGGGTTATTGTTCCGTGAAAAACTGTTTTTT
>TRBV9|NA|TRBJ2-3|NA
CASSVDTHTDTQYF
TGTGCCAGCAGCGTTGACACCCACACAGATACGCAGTATTTT
>TRBV18|TRBD2|TRBJ2-2|NA
CASSPSGGRIGTGELFF
TGTGCCAGCTCACCATCTGGCGGGAGGATAGGCACCGGGGAGCTGTTTTTT
>TRBV5-6|NA|TRBJ2-1|NA
CASSLIVIAPSNEQFF
TGTGCCAGCAGCTTGATAGTGATAGCGCCGAGCAATGAGCAGTTCTTC
>TRBV6-5|NA|TRBJ2-7|once
CASSFRGEQYF
TGTGCCAGCAGTTTCCGAGGCGAGCAGTACTTC
>TRBV6-6|TRBD2|TRBJ2-7|NA
CASSQGLAGVIDEQYF
TGTGCCAGCAGTCAGGGACTAGCGGGAGTAATAGACGAGCAGTACTTC
>TRBV2|TRBD2|TRBJ2-7|NA
CASSASGSTYEQYF
TGTGCCAGCAGTGCTAGCGGGAGTACGTACGAGCAGTACTTC
>TRBV7-3|NA|TRBJ1-1|NA
CASSTLPGGFTEAFF
TGTGCCAGCAGCACCCTCCCCGGGGGGTTCACTGAAGCTTTCTTT
>TRBV7-9|TRBD2|TRBJ2-1|NA
CAILRTSGIVGEQFF
TGTGCCATCCTGCGGACTAGCGGGATTGTCGGGGAGCAGTTCTTC
>TRBV4-2|NA|TRBJ2-3|NA
CASSHVPDTQYF
TGTGCCAGCAGCCACGTCCCCGATACGCAGTATTTT
>TRBV28|NA|TRBJ2-7|NA
CASSSRTWERYEQYF
TGTGCCAGCAGTTCCCGGACCTGGGAGAGGTACGAGCAGTACTTC
>TRBV6-1|TRBD1|TRBJ2-7|NA
CASGTGDLYEQYF
TGTGCCAGCGGCACAGGGGACCTCTACGAGCAGTACTTC
>TRBV30|NA|TRBJ2-7|NA
CAWSVNSYEQYF
TGTGCCTGGAGTGTTAATTCCTACGAGCAGTACTTC
>TRBV7-2|NA|TRBJ2-7|NA
CASSLSYYEQYF
TGTGCCAGCAGCTTATCCTACTACGAGCAGTACTTC
>TRBV1|NA|TRBJ2-7|NA
CTSSHPLVLAPTRAEQYF
TGCACCAGCAGCCATCCTCTCGTACTAGCACCCACTCGGGCCGAGCAGTACTTC
>TRBV5-1|TRBD1|TRBJ1-5|NA
CASSAAGGGGQPQHF
TGCGCCAGCAGCGCGGCAGGGGGCGGGGGTCAGCCCCAGCATTTT
>TRBV18|NA|TRBJ1-1|NA
CASSLQGNTEAFF
TGTGCCAGCTCACTCCAGGGCAACACTGAAGCTTTCTTT
>TRBV28|NA|TRBJ1-2|NA
CASSRSLRGSEGYTF
TGTGCCAGCAGTAGGTCCCTCCGGGGGTCGGAAGGCTACACCTTC
>TRBV2|NA|TRBJ1-5|few
CASSFPLSRGEEAAYSNQPQHF
TGTGCCAGCAGTTTTCCCCTTAGTCGGGGAGAGGAGGCGGCATATAGCAATCAGCCCCAGCATTTT
>TRBV15|NA|TRBJ2-1|NA
CATSRVGDEQFF
TGTGCCACCAGCAGAGTAGGGGATGAGCAGTTCTTC
>TRBV11-3|NA|TRBJ2-7|NA
CASSSFGQAYEQYF
TGTGCCAGCAGCTCCTTCGGACAAGCCTACGAGCAGTACTTC
>TRBV15|NA|TRBJ2-7|NA
CATSRDSGGHEQYF
TGTGCCACCAGCAGAGATTCGGGGGGCCACGAGCAGTACTTC
>TRBV4-1|TRBD1|TRBJ2-6|NA
CASSQKMGDRGSFGANVLTF
TGCGCCAGCAGCCAAAAGATGGGGGACAGGGGAAGTTTTGGGGCCAACGTCCTGACTTTC
>TRBV7-9|TRBD1|TRBJ1-1|NA
CASSCERQGCEAFF
TGTGCCAGCAGCTGCGAACGACAGGGTTGTGAAGCTTTCTTT
>TRBV28|NA|TRBJ2-3|NA
CASSLSSFTDTQYF
TGTGCCAGCAGCTTATCCTCTTTCACAGATACGCAGTATTTT
>TRBV6-4|TRBD1|TRBJ2-7|NA
CASPFQGAYEQYF
TGTGCCAGCCCGTTTCAGGGGGCCTACGAGCAGTACTTC
>TRBV30|NA|TRBJ2-1|once
CAWSVGVLGSYNEQFF
TGTGCCTGGAGTGTAGGGGTCCTAGGGTCCTACAATGAGCAGTTCTTC
>TRBV15|TRBD1|TRBJ2-1|NA
CATSFRDRGTEQFF
TGTGCCACCAGCTTCCGGGACAGGGGTACTGAGCAGTTCTTC
>TRBV5-6|NA|TRBJ2-1|NA
CASSLSGEPYNEQFF
TGTGCCAGCAGCTTGTCAGGGGAGCCCTACAATGAGCAGTTCTTC
>TRBV7-6|TRBD2|TRBJ2-1|NA
CASSLGLPGEGEQFF
TGTGCCAGCAGCTTAGGACTCCCCGGGGAGGGTGAGCAGTTCTTC
>TRBV10-3|TRBD1|TRBJ2-1|NA
CAAEGTGGGNEQFF
TGTGCCGCCGAAGGGACAGGGGGCGGGAATGAGCAGTTCTTC
>TRBV4-1|TRBD1|TRBJ2-3|NA
CASSQVKGATDTQYF
TGCGCCAGCAGCCAAGTAAAGGGGGCCACAGATACGCAGTATTTT
>TRBV28|TRBD1|TRBJ1-5|NA
CASNIPGQFNQPQHF
TGTGCCAGCAATATTCCGGGACAGTTCAATCAGCCCCAGCATTTT
>TRBV7-2|TRBD2|TRBJ2-7|NA
CASSLAGGLAGSSHF
TGTGCCAGCAGCTTAGCGGGGGGGCTAGCGGGATCAAGTCACTTC
>TRBV28|NA|TRBJ2-7|NA
CASSYQGPSYEQYF
TGTGCCAGCAGTTATCAGGGGCCCTCCTACGAGCAGTACTTC
>TRBV2|NA|TRBJ2-3|NA
CASNRAGLDVDTQYF
TGTGCCAGCAATAGGGCGGGGTTAGACGTGGATACGCAGTATTTT
>TRBV19|TRBD1|TRBJ2-7|NA
CASSSRTGNYEQYF
TGTGCCAGTAGTTCCCGGACAGGAAACTACGAGCAGTACTTC
>TRBV6-1|NA|TRBJ1-2|NA
CASSEDGQIVYGYTF
TGTGCCAGCAGTGAAGATGGACAGATCGTCTATGGCTACACCTTC
>TRBV2|TRBD1|TRBJ2-2|NA
CASTDRGLKTGELFF
TGTGCCAGCACGGACAGGGGGCTGAAAACCGGGGAGCTGTTTTTT
>TRBV2|NA|TRBJ2-6|NA
CASRITGSRANVLTF
TGTGCCAGCAGGATCACAGGTTCTCGGGCCAACGTCCTGACTTTC